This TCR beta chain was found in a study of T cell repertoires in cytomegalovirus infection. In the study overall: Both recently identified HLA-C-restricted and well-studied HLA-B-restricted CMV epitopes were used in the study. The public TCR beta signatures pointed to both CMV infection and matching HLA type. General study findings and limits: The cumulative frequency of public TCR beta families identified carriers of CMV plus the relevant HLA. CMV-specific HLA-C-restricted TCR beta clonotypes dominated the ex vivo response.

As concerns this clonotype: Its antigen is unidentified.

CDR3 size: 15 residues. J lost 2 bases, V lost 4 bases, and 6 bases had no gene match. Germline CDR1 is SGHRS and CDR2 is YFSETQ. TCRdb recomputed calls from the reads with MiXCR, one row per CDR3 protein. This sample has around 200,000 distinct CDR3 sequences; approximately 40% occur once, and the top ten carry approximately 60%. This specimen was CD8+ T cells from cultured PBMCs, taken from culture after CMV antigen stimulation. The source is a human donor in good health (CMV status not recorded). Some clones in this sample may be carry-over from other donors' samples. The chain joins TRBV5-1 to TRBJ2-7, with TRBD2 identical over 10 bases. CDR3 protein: CASSGPAGGPYEQYF. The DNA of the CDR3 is TGCGCCAGCAGCGGACCAGCGGGGGGGCCCTACGAGCAGTACTTC.